This T cell receptor (beta chain) was profiled in a study of blood T cell repertoires in COVID-19. Study at large: Nucleic acid was either cDNA or gDNA, and it came from T cells, B-cell-depleted T cells, or PBMCs.

CDR1 and CDR2 from the germline V gene are LNHNV and YYDKDF (reference sequence). Between the trimmed V and J ends, which lost 5 bases and 0 bases, there was a span of 12 bases. The CDR3 contains 15 residues. TCRdb's copy holds only in-frame clones and misses some; the assay was immunoSEQ multiplex PCR. Found here are approximately 500,000 clones, roughly nine tenths of them singletons; the top ten hold about 8.2%. Sequencing was done on a sample of peripheral blood. The chain has TRBV15 and TRBJ2-3; TRBD2 might be the D (5 bases). The sequence was obtained from a woman between 45 and 60 years old with COVID-19, enrolled during active disease. The CDR3 reads CATSPRRGSTDTQYF. The CDR3 nucleotides read TGTGCCACCAGCCCACGGCGAGGGAGCACAGATACGCAGTATTTT. Complete variable domain (other parts from reference TRBV15 and TRBJ2-3): DAMVIQNPRYQVTQFGKPVTLSCSQTLNHNVMYWYQQKSSQAPKLLFHYYDKDFNNEADTPDNFQSRRPNTSFCFLDIRSPGLGDTAMYLCATSPRRGSTDTQYFGPGTRLTVL.